Each of the 30 T cell receptor beta chains below was sequenced from the same sample in a study of Graves' ophthalmopathy and Graves' hyperthyroidism. Amplification of the TCR beta CDR3 regions used RNA transcripts (as template). HTBI primers primed a first-round RT-PCR, and a second-round multiplex PCR followed. In TCRdb, the multiplex PCR reads were re-called with MiXCR into one record per CDR3 protein. The data hold about 1.2 million distinct CDR3 sequences, with less than 45% observed a single time. The sample taken for sequencing was peripheral blood or thyroid tissue (not recorded which). Source of these receptors: an adult man with Graves' hyperthyroidism.

Details on this clonotype: Compared with germline, one end of the junction differs, possibly owing to a read error. This chain links TRBV9 with TRBJ2-5; a possible D gene is TRBD1 (6 bases). CDR1 is SGDLS, CDR2 YYNGEE, per germline. The CDR3 has 15 amino acids. The CDR3 bases are TGTGCCAGCAGCGACAGATTGGACAGCTTTGAGAACCAGTACTTC. Its protein product is CASSDRLDSFENQYF.

Many counts were recorded for this clonotype. This chain connects TRBV20-1 to TRBJ2-7; D ambiguous. V dropped 6 bases and J dropped 4 bases, with 10 bases sitting between them. Germline assignment: CDR1 DFQATT and CDR2 SNEGSKA (reference sequence). There are 11 residues in the CDR3. DNA of the CDR3: TGCAGTGCCAGAAAGGATTACGAGCAGTACTTC. Translation: CSARKDYEQYF.

On this clonotype itself: Being one base from a much bigger clone, this may be a read error. The V and J genes are TRBV2 and TRBJ2-5, with D unclear. Germline CDR1 and CDR2: SNHLY and FYNNEI. The CDR3 loop spans 13 amino acids. Trimming pared 6 bases from V and 5 bases from J, leaving 13 bases between. The CDR3 region has the DNA TGTGCCAGCAGCTTAGCAGCAGCGGAGACCCAGTACTTC. Translation: CASSLAAAETQYF. The full variable domain, with the rest looked up from reference TRBV2 and TRBJ2-5, is EPEVTQTPSHQVTQMGQEVILRCVPISNHLYFYWYRQILGQKVEFLVSFYNNEISEKSEIFDDQFSVERPDGSNFTLKIRSTKLEDSAMYFCASSLAAAETQYFGPGTRLLVL.

This clonotype was seen at least ten times. The chain employs TRBV9 and TRBJ2-7; D gene uncertain. The CDR3 loop spans 14 amino acids. CDR1 is SGDLS and CDR2 is YYNGEE in the germline V gene. V was shortened by 0 bases and J by 4 bases, with 11 bases between the two germline ends. Here the CDR3 DNA reads TGTGCCAGCAGCGTAGGCGGCACTACGTACGAGCAGTACTTC. Encoded protein: CASSVGGTTYEQYF.

This clonotype came up a few times. The chain employs TRBV5-1 and TRBJ2-5; 8 bases are shared with TRBD1. Per the germline V gene, CDR1 is SGHRS and CDR2 is YFSETQ. The V and J ends lost 5 bases and 1 base, in that order; junction bases with no gene match: 10. The length of the CDR3 is 16 residues. The CDR3 region has the DNA TGCGCCAGCAGTAGAAACGACAGGGGACGCCAAGAGACCCAGTACTTC. It codes for CASSRNDRGRQETQYF.

This chain joins TRBV7-9 and TRBJ1-2; 10 bases line up with TRBD1. The V gene end was trimmed by 1 base and the J gene end by 8 bases; junction bases not matched to a gene: 4. The CDR3 length is 14 residues. Per the germline V gene, CDR1 is SEHNR and CDR2 is FQNEAQ (reference sequence). The CDR3 here is CASSLVRDRGGYTF. CDR3 DNA sequence: TGTGCCAGCAGCTTAGTACGGGACAGGGGAGGCTACACCTTC.

The table lists this clonotype with a few counts. CDR3 amino acids: CASSESPGSGYGYTF. CDR3 nucleotides: TGTGCCAGCAGTGAATCACCGGGGAGCGGCTATGGCTACACCTTC. This rearrangement joins TRBV12-3 or TRBV12-4 to TRBJ1-2, with no clear D. Trimming stripped 5 bases from V and 4 bases from J, with 17 bases between. The CDR3 extends over 15 amino acids.

This chain connects TRBV7-2 to TRBJ1-5; D uncertain. Per germline, CDR1 SGHTA and CDR2 FQGNSA. With 6 bases removed from V and 0 bases from J, the gap between germline ends came to 15 bases. The CDR3 runs 16 residues. The CDR3 is CASREETVYSNQPQHF. In nucleotides, the CDR3 is TGTGCCAGCAGGGAGGAGACGGTTTATAGCAATCAGCCCCAGCATTTT.

The chain couples TRBV11-2 to TRBJ1-5; 7 nucleotides align to TRBD1. V lost 5 bases, J lost 6 bases, and 7 bases stayed unmatched. The germline gives CDR1 SGHAT, CDR2 FQNNGV. This CDR3 contains 14 residues. In nucleotides, the CDR3 is TGTGCCAGCAGCCCCGGGACAGATACTCAGCCCCAGCATTTT. Its translation: CASSPGTDTQPQHF.

This clonotype was recorded only once. A far larger clone is just one base off, so this is likely a read error. The V gene is TRBV9, the J gene TRBJ1-5; a possible D gene is TRBD1 (5 bases). Gene TRBJ1-3 matches the end of the DNA better, so the J call may be wrong. The CDR3 spans 14 residues. CDR1 is SGDLS, CDR2 YYNGEE, per germline. Written as DNA, the CDR3 is TGTGCCAGCAGCTCCACGGGACCTGGAAACGCCATATATTTT. It translates to CASSSTGPGNAIYF.

This clonotype was detected ten times or more. The genes are TRBV5-8 and TRBJ1-6, with D possibly TRBD1 on 5 matching bases. Germline values: CDR1 SGHTS, CDR2 YDEGEE. Trimming removed 1 base at V and 7 bases at J, with 12 bases between. The CDR3 has 15 residues. CDR3 protein: CASSLRAGRNSPLHF. CDR3 DNA sequence: TGTGCCAGCAGCTTGAGGGCAGGGCGAAATTCACCCCTCCACTTT.

About this clonotype itself: It may be a read error: a sequence one base away is much more abundant. The V and J genes are TRBV20-1 and TRBJ1-5, with D unresolved. The germline V gene has CDR1 DFQATT and CDR2 SNEGSKA (reference sequence). The CDR3 loop spans 12 amino acids. The V gene lost 2 bases and the J gene lost 6 bases, with 8 bases spanning the gap. The CDR3 coding sequence is TGCAGTGCTAGACGGATGAGTCAGCCCCAGCATTTT. Its translation is CSARRMSQPQHF.

This clonotype came up once. This rearrangement joins TRBV27 to TRBJ2-2, with 11 bases identical to TRBD2. Germline-derived CDR1 and CDR2 are MNHEY and SMNVEV (reference sequence). This CDR3 contains 15 residues. Losses at the gene ends were 2 bases for V and 6 bases for J; bases not matched to a gene: 2. The CDR3 is CASSLTSGSSGELFF. CDR3 nucleotides: TGTGCCAGCAGTTTAACTAGCGGGAGTTCCGGGGAGCTGTTTTTT.

The J gene is TRBJ1-2, the V gene TRBV7-8; TRBD1 matches at 8 bases. V lost 7 bases to trimming and J lost 6 bases; unmatched junction nucleotides: 7. The CDR3 is 13 amino acids. Germline V gene sequence: CDR1 SGHVS, CDR2 FQNEAQ. CDR3 in amino acids: CASKHRGQDGYTF. The CDR3 DNA reads TGTGCCAGCAAACACAGGGGACAGGATGGCTACACCTTC.

The chain joins TRBV6-2 or TRBV6-3 to TRBJ2-7; TRBD1 agrees at 7 bases. Germline lookup yields CDR1 MNHEY and CDR2 SVGEGT. The CDR3 has 16 amino acids. V lost 0 bases to trimming and J lost 3 bases; unmatched junction nucleotides: 8. In DNA, the CDR3 is TGTGCCAGCAGTTACTCCTCCCGACAGGGCGGCTACGAGCAGTACTTC. The encoded protein is CASSYSSRQGGYEQYF.

This clonotype has more than one count but fewer than ten. The gene calls are TRBV2 and TRBJ2-7; a weak D match, TRBD2 (6 bases). Germline values: CDR1 SNHLY, CDR2 FYNNEI. The CDR3 covers 15 residues. V lost 0 bases to trimming and J lost 5 bases, with 14 bases between them. For the CDR3, the DNA is TGTGCCAGCAGTGAAGCGGAAGGCGGGGTAGACGAGCAGTACTTC. Translated: CASSEAEGGVDEQYF.

In the case of this clonotype: This may stem from a read error, because a much larger clone lies one nucleotide away. The chain uses TRBV5-1 and TRBJ2-5; a possible D gene is TRBD1 (5 bases). The CDR3 sequence is 14 residues long. The germline gives CDR1 SGHRS, CDR2 YFSETQ. V was shortened by 3 bases and J by 5 bases, with 14 bases between the two germline ends. The CDR3 reads CASSWTRARETQYF. Written as DNA, the CDR3 is TGCGCCAGCAGCTGGACAAGGGCCCGGGAGACCCAGTACTTC. Based on the CDR3 plus reference TRBV5-1 and TRBJ2-5, the full variable domain is KAGVTQTPRYLIKTRGQQVTLSCSPISGHRSVSWYQQTPGQGLQFLFEYFSETQRNKGNFPGRFSGRQFSNSRSEMNVSTLELGDSALYLCASSWTRARETQYFGPGTRLLVL.

The V and J genes are TRBV10-3 and TRBJ2-7, with unresolved D. Trimming cost V 6 bases and J 1 base, with 7 bases left between them. CDR3 length equals 12 residues. Germline V gives CDR1 ENHRY, CDR2 SYGVKD. CDR3 in DNA: TGTGCCATCAGCTCCCTTTCCTACGAGCAGTACTTC. It translates to CAISSLSYEQYF.

The J gene is TRBJ1-2, the V gene TRBV10-3; 9 bases match TRBD1. The J segment lost 2 bases and the V segment lost 10 bases, leaving 17 bases of the junction unmatched. Germline CDR1 ENHRY, CDR2 SYGVKD. CDR3 length equals 17 residues. The CDR3 loop reads CATSSGTGIIGNYGYTF. The CDR3 nucleotides are TGTGCCACGAGTTCCGGGACAGGGATCATTGGGAACTATGGCTACACCTTC.

On this clonotype: A much larger clone sits a single nucleotide away, making a read error possible. This chain connects TRBV11-2 to TRBJ2-7; a possible D gene is TRBD1 (5 bases). Germline CDR1 and CDR2: SGHAT and FQNNGV. This CDR3 spans 15 amino acids. Here the CDR3 DNA reads TGTGCCGGCAGCTTAGTTAGGACAAACACCGGTGAGCAGTACTTC. Residues: CAGSLVRTNTGEQYF.

This clonotype has only one observation. The rearrangement joins TRBV7-9 to TRBJ1-6; TRBD1 matches 8 bases. Germline values: CDR1 SEHNR, CDR2 FQNEAQ (reference sequence). The CDR3 loop spans 16 amino acids. The V segment lost 5 bases and the J segment 10 bases; nucleotides outside the gene matches: 13. The CDR3 nucleotides read TGTGCCAGCAGCCCTCAGGGGGCATTTGGGCTCTCACCCCTCCACTTT. Its translation is CASSPQGAFGLSPLHF.

The V and J genes are TRBV12-3 or TRBV12-4 and TRBJ2-7; tentatively, D is TRBD1 or TRBD2 (6 bases each). Between the trimmed V and J ends, which lost 3 bases and 4 bases, there was a span of 22 bases. There are 17 residues in the CDR3. The CDR3 loop reads CASSFKSGGRGGYEQYF. CDR3 nucleotide sequence: TGTGCCAGCAGTTTTAAGTCTGGGGGGCGGGGTGGGTACGAGCAGTACTTC.

The table lists this clonotype with many counts. V is TRBV11-2 and J is TRBJ2-7, with 8 bases fitting TRBD2. Germline V gene sequence: CDR1 SGHAT, CDR2 FQNNGV. V was clipped by 4 bases and J by 3 bases; unmatched bases: 5. The CDR3 totals 14 residues. Here the CDR3 reads CASSWGLAGYEQYF. CDR3 DNA sequence: TGTGCCAGCAGCTGGGGGCTAGCGGGCTACGAGCAGTACTTC.

This clonotype was recorded a few times. CDR3 residues: CSAIGGRANTGELFF. The DNA for the CDR3 is TGCAGTGCTATTGGCGGGAGAGCGAACACCGGGGAGCTGTTTTTT. The chain recombines TRBV20-1 with TRBJ2-2; TRBD2 matches 7 bases. Germline-derived CDR1 and CDR2 are DFQATT and SNEGSKA (reference sequence). There are 15 residues in the CDR3. The V and J ends lost 4 bases and 0 bases, in that order; junction bases with no gene match: 5.

This clonotype was counted only a few times. This rearrangement joins TRBV10-2 to TRBJ2-7, with D possibly called TRBD1 or TRBD2 (6 bases each). CDR3 length: 19 residues. In germline, CDR1 is WSHSY, CDR2 SAAADI. Trimming left V 0 bases short and J 2 bases short, with 23 bases between. The CDR3 DNA reads as TGCGCCAGCAGTGAGTCGAAGTCGCGGGGCAGGGGTCCGACCTACGAGCAGTACTTC. It is translated as CASSESKSRGRGPTYEQYF.

Many counts were recorded for this clonotype. V and J are TRBV29-1 and TRBJ1-1, with a tentative D call TRBD1 (5 bases). Germline CDR1 SQVTM, CDR2 ANQGSEA. This CDR3 spans 13 amino acids. Trimming shortened V by 7 bases and J by 5 bases, and 17 bases separated the two germline ends. As DNA, the CDR3 is TGCAGCGCCCGACGAACCGAGGGGACTGAAGCTTTCTTT. Translation: CSARRTEGTEAFF.

At least ten counts were recorded for this clonotype. The rearrangement uses TRBV20-1 and TRBJ2-5; tentative D call: TRBD2 (6 bases). Trimming removed 0 bases at V and 2 bases at J, with 10 bases between. Per germline, CDR1 DFQATT and CDR2 SNEGSKA (reference sequence). CDR3 length equals 14 residues. In DNA form, the CDR3 reads TGCAGTGCTAGAGAGTGGAGGGGTCAAGAGACCCAGTACTTC. Protein product: CSAREWRGQETQYF.

In regard to this clonotype: Being one base from a much bigger clone, this may be a read error. The V gene is TRBV20-1, the J gene TRBJ2-2, with D possibly TRBD2 on 5 matching bases. CDR3 length: 14 residues. Germline assignment: CDR1 DFQATT and CDR2 SNEGSKA (reference sequence). This chain's CDR3 is CSARVEENTGELVF. In DNA form, the CDR3 reads TGCAGTGCTAGAGTCGAGGAGAACACCGGGGAGCTGGTTTTT.

The V gene is TRBV2, the J gene TRBJ1-2; 10 nucleotides agree with TRBD1. The J segment lost 6 bases and the V segment lost 4 bases, leaving 5 bases of the junction unmatched. Germline CDR1 SNHLY, CDR2 FYNNEI. The CDR3 consists of 14 residues. The CDR3: CASSGGQGFNGYTF. Written as DNA, the CDR3 is TGTGCCAGCAGTGGGGGACAGGGGTTCAATGGCTACACCTTC.

This clonotype was recorded a few times. The chain combines TRBV5-1 with TRBJ2-5; tentatively, D is TRBD1 or TRBD2 (5 bases each). The V gene's germline CDR1 is SGHRS and CDR2 YFSETQ. Trimming stripped 8 bases from V and 3 bases from J, with 26 bases between. The CDR3 sequence is 17 residues long. CDR3 sequence (DNA): TGCGCCAGGGTACAACGAGACCCCGGGGCCCTGAAAGAGACCCAGTACTTC. Translating gives CARVQRDPGALKETQYF.